This T cell receptor (beta chain) was captured by sequencing in a study of cytomegalovirus exposure and HLA in healthy donors. The study's findings and limits: The likely origin of a cluster of highly shared sequence variants was a sequencing artifact. The classifier was said to identify cytomegalovirus status with high specificity and sensitivity. Among TCR beta chains of equal frequency, HLA-associated ones were more clonally expanded in a later analysis. Near-uniform donor sequencing depth was presumed by presence/absence analyses.

V gave up 4 bases and J gave up 0 bases, with 10 bases separating them. The germline gives CDR1 LGHNA, CDR2 YNFKEQ. The CDR3 consists of 14 residues. Points on this clone: What it binds is unknown.

Primers included in the PCR were 60 Vbeta and 13 Jbeta primers. Assay used: immunoSEQ multiplex PCR; TCRdb lists only in-frame clones, some missing. The sample has 95,000 to 110,000 clones, 60% to 80% seen once. The source of this sequence is a young man in good health and CMV-seronegative. The source material was PBMCs. The chain joins TRBV4-2 to TRBJ2-7; D possibly corresponds to TRBD2 (5 bases). The CDR3 sequence is CASSPEVGSYEQYF. CDR3 bases: TGTGCCAGCAGCCCGGAGGTTGGCTCCTACGAGCAGTACTTC.